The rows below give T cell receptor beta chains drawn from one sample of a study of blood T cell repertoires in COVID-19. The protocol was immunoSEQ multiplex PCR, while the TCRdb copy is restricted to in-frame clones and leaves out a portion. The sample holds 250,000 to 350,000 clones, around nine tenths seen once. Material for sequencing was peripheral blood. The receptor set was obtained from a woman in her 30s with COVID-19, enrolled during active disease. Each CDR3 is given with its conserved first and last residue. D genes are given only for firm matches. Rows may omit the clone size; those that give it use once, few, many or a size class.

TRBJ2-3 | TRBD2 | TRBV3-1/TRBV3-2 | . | TGTGCCAGCAGCCAAGATCTAGCGGGAGGGCCTGATACGCAGTATTTT | CASSQDLAGGPDTQYF
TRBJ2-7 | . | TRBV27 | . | TGTGCCAGCAGTTTATCGGGGGGGCGAGGGCAGTACTTC | CASSLSGGRGQYF
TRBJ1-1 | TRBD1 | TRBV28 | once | TGTGCCAGCAGTTTTTGGACAGGAGGGGTGCCTGAAGCTTTCTTT | CASSFWTGGVPEAFF
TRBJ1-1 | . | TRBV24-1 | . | TGTGCCACCAGTGACCACGGCACTGAAGCTTTCTTT | CATSDHGTEAFF
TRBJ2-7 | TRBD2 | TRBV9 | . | TGTGCCAGCAGCGTAGGGGCTAGCGGGAACTCCTACGAGCAGTACTTC | CASSVGASGNSYEQYF
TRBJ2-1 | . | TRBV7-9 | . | TGTGCCAGCAGCTCTACCCTGGTAATCCGAAGCTCCTACAATGAGCAGTTCTTC | CASSSTLVIRSSYNEQFF
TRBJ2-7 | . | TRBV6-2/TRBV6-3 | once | TGTGCCAGCAGTTACATTATCCGCTACGAGCAGTACTTC | CASSYIIRYEQYF
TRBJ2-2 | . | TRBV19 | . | TGTGCCAGTAGTATTGGGCTAGCGTTGAACACCGGGGAGCTGTTTTTT | CASSIGLALNTGELFF
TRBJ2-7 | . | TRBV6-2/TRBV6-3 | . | TGTGCCAGCAGTTACGTTGGGGCCTCCCGCGACTACGAGCAGTACTTC | CASSYVGASRDYEQYF
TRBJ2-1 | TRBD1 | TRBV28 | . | TGTGCCAGCCGGACAGGGCCCGTGGATGAGCAGTTCTTC | CASRTGPVDEQFF
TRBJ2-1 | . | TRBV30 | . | TGTGCCTGGAGTGGGCTTATCTCCTACAATGAGCAGTTCTTC | CAWSGLISYNEQFF
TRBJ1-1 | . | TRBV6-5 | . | TGTGCCAGCAGTTACTCGGGGGGAAGAACTGAAGCTTTCTTT | CASSYSGGRTEAFF
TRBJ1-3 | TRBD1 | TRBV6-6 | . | TGTGCCAGCAGTTACTCAGGGGGCACCGCTGGAAACACCATATATTTT | CASSYSGGTAGNTIYF
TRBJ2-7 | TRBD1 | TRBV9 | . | TGTGCCAGCAGCCCGGGACAGGGGGCGTACGAGCAGTACTTC | CASSPGQGAYEQYF
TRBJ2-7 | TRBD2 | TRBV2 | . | TGTGCCAGCAGTGATGGCCTAGCGGATTACGAGCAGTACTTC | CASSDGLADYEQYF
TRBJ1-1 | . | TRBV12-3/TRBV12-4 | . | TGTACCAGCAGAACGACAGAGAACACTGAAGCTTTCTTT | CTSRTTENTEAFF
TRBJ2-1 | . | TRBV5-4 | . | TGTGCCAGCAGGGACATTAGCTCCTACAATGAGCAGTTCTTC | CASRDISSYNEQFF